This T cell receptor beta chain was documented in a study of T cell responses to AZD1222 COVID-19 vaccine. TCRdb's table, derived via immunoSEQ multiplex PCR, lists solely in-frame clones and lacks some. The table lists 150,000 or so clones, about 92% of them singletons. Study-wide results and limits: Sampled repertoires all dated from after the peak T cell response. Just 5 to 7 people given AZD1222 tested seropositive at baseline. Most donors were white British, females outnumbered males, and clonal diversity was possibly underestimated.

Comment on this clone: The antigen remains unidentified.

This TCR derives from an adult who received the AZD1222 COVID-19 vaccine. Here the sequenced sample was peripheral blood, taken 28 days after the second AZD1222 dose.

In DNA form, the CDR3 reads TGCGCCAGCAGCCACTCTGGAAACACCATATATTTT. Translated: CASSHSGNTIYF. J is TRBJ1-3 and V is TRBV4-3; D not resolved. The CDR3 length is 12 residues. Trimming stripped 3 bases from V and 0 bases from J, with 0 bases between. The germline CDR1 and CDR2 sequences are LGHNA and YSLEER.